The clone carrying this TCR beta chain has just a few counts. This sample is part of a study of blood T cells in healthy people across ages. J gave up 3 bases and V 3 bases, and 26 bases lay outside the gene matches. From germline, CDR1 is DFQATT and CDR2 SNEGSKA (reference sequence). The CDR3 has 20 amino acids. Alongside a J-beta primer mix, a sample-barcoded 5' primer served in a second PCR lasting about 7 to 12 cycles. TCRdb called the 5' RACE reads again in MiXCR, with one record for every CDR3 protein. There are about 1 million distinct CDR3 sequences in the sample; around 27% occur only once, and around 0.75% lies in the top ten. The data were also submitted as part of a second study, on T cells of mothers and their children.

The source is a girl aged 2-15 years in good health. Source material: blood. The rearrangement joins TRBV20-1 to TRBJ2-7; 7 bases are shared with TRBD1. CDR3 loop: CSARGVRQGSPSHPLYEQYF. The DNA of the CDR3 is TGCAGTGCTAGGGGGGTAAGACAGGGATCACCTTCTCACCCACTCTACGAGCAGTACTTC.